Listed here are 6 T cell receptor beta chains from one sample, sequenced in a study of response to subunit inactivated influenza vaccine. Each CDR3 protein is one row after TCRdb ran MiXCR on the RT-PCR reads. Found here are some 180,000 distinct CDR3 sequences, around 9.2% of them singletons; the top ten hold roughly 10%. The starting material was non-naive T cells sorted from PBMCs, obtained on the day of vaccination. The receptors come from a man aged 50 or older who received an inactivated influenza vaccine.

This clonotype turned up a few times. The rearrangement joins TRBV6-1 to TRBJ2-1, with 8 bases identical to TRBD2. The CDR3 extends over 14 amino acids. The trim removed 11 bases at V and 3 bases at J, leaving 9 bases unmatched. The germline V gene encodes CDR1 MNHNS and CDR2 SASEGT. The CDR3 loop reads CAAGASGFYNEQFF. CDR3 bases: TGTGCCGCCGGGGCTAGCGGGTTCTACAATGAGCAGTTCTTC.

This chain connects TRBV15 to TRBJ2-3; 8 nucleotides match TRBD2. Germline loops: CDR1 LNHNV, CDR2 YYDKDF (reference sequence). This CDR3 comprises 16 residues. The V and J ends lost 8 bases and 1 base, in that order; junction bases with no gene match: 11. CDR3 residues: CATGSGGAGGTDTQYF. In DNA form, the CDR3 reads TGTGCCACCGGGTCGGGGGGGGCGGGGGGCACAGATACGCAGTATTTT.

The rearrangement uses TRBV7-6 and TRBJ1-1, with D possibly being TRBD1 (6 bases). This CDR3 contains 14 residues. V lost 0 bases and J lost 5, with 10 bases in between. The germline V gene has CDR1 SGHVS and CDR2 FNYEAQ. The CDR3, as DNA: TGTGCCAGCAGCTTAGCTAGGGGGAGGACTGAAGCTTTCTTT. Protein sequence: CASSLARGRTEAFF.

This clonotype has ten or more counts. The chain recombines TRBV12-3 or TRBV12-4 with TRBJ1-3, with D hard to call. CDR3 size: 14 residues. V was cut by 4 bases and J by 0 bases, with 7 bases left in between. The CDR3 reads CASSSGLSGNTIYF. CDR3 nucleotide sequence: TGTGCCAGCAGTTCGGGCCTCTCTGGAAACACCATATATTTT.

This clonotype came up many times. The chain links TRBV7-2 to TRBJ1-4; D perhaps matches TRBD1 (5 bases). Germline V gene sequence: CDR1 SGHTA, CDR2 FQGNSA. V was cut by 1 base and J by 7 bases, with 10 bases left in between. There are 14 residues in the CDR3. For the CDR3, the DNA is TGTGCCAGCAGCTTAGGAGGGACTGCTGAAAAACTGTTTTTT. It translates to CASSLGGTAEKLFF.

The DNA for the CDR3 is TGTGCCAGTAGTTTGGGCGAAGCCTCCTACGAGCAGTACTTC. Amino acids: CASSLGEASYEQYF. V and J are TRBV19 and TRBJ2-7; no reliable D call. V gave up 5 bases and J gave up 0 bases, with 11 bases separating them. Germline V gene lookup returns CDR1 LNHDA and CDR2 SQIVND (reference sequence). The CDR3 covers 14 residues.